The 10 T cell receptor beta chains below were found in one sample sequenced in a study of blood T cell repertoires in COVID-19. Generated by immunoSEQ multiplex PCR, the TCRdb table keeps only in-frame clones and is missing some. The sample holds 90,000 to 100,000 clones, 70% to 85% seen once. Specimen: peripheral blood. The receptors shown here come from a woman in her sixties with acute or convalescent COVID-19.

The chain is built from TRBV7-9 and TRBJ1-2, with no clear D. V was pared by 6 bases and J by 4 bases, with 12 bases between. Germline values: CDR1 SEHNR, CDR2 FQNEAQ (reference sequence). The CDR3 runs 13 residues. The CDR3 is CASSYGETYGYTF. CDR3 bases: TGTGCCAGCAGTTATGGGGAGACCTATGGCTACACCTTC.

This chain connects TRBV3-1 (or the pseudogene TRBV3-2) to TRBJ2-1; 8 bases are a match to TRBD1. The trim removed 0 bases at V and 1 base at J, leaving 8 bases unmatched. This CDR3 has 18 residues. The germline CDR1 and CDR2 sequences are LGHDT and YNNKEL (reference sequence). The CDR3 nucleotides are TGTGCCAGCAGCCAAGAGCAGGGGGCTAATGTTTCCTACAATGAGCAGTTCTTC. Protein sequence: CASSQEQGANVSYNEQFF.

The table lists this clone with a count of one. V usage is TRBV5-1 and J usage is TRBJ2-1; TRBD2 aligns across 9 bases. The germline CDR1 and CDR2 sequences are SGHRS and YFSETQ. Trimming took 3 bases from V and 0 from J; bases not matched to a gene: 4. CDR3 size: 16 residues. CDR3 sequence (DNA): TGCGCCAGCAGCTATAGCGGGGGTAGCTCCTACAATGAGCAGTTCTTC. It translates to CASSYSGGSSYNEQFF. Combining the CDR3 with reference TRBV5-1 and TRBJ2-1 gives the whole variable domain KAGVTQTPRYLIKTRGQQVTLSCSPISGHRSVSWYQQTPGQGLQFLFEYFSETQRNKGNFPGRFSGRQFSNSRSEMNVSTLELGDSALYLCASSYSGGSSYNEQFFGPGTRLTVL.

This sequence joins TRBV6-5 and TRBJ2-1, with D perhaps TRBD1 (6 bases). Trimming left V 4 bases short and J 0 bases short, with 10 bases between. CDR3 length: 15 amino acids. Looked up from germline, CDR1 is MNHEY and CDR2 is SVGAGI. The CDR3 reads CASSFRGSSYNEQFF. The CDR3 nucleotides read TGTGCCAGCAGTTTCAGGGGTAGCTCCTACAATGAGCAGTTCTTC.

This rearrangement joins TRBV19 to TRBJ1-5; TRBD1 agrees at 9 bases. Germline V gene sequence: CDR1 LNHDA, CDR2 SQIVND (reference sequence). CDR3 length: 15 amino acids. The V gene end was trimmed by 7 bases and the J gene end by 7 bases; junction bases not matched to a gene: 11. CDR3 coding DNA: TGTGCCAGTATCCCAAACAGGGGGCGCGGGCAGCCCCAGCATTTT. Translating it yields CASIPNRGRGQPQHF.

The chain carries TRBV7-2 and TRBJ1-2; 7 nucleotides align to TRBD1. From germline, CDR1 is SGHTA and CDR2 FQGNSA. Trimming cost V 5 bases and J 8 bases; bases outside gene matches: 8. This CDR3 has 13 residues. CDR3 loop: CASSPQGREGYTF. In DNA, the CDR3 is TGTGCCAGCAGCCCACAGGGGAGAGAAGGCTACACCTTC.

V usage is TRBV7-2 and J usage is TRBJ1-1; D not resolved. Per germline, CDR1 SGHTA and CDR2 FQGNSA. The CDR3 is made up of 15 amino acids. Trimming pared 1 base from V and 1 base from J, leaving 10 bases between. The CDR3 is CASSLVGGGNTEAFF. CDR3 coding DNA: TGTGCCAGCAGCTTAGTCGGAGGCGGGAACACTGAAGCTTTCTTT.

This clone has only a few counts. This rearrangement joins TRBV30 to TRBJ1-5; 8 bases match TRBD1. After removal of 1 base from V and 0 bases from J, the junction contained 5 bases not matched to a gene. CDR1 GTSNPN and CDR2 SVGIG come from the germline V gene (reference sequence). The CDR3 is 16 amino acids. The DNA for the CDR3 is TGTGCCTGGAGTGACAGGGGGTCACCTAGCAATCAGCCCCAGCATTTT. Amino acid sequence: CAWSDRGSPSNQPQHF.

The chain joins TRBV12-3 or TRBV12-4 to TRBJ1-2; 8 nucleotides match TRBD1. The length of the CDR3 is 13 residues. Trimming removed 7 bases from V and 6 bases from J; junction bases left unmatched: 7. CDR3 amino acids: CASTFGGQDGYTF. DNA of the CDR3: TGTGCCAGCACCTTTGGGGGACAGGATGGCTACACCTTC.

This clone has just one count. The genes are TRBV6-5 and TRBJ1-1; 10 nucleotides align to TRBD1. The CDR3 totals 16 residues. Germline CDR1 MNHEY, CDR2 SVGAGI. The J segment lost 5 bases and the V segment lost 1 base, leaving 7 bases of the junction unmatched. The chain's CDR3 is CASSYFPGTGATEAFF. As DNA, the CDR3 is TGTGCCAGCAGTTACTTCCCCGGGACAGGGGCGACTGAAGCTTTCTTT.